These 5 T cell receptor beta chains share one sample of origin, sequenced in a study of T cell repertoires in cytomegalovirus infection. Each CDR3 protein gets one entry after TCRdb re-called the reads with MiXCR. The sample has under 800,000 distinct CDR3 sequences, 24% seen once. Sequenced: CD8+ T cells from PBMCs. Source of these receptors: a human donor in good health (CMV status not recorded). Some clones in this sample may be carry-over from other donors' samples.

This clonotype was recorded many times. V is TRBV7-8 and J is TRBJ2-1; possible D gene TRBD1, 6 bases. Looked up from germline, CDR1 is SGHVS and CDR2 is FQNEAQ. There are 15 residues in the CDR3. Trimming cost V 4 bases and J 4 bases, with 14 bases left between them. The CDR3 DNA follows: TGTGCCAGCAGCTCTCTCGGGACACCTTACAATGAGCAGTTCTTC. Protein: CASSSLGTPYNEQFF.

Only a few counts were recorded for this clonotype. The rearrangement joins TRBV6-2 or TRBV6-3 to TRBJ2-1; D unresolved. The CDR3 has 11 residues. Germline V gene lookup returns CDR1 MNHEY and CDR2 SVGEGT. V dropped 2 bases and J dropped 11 bases, with 7 bases sitting between them. This chain's CDR3 is CASSYGLKQFF. The CDR3 DNA follows: TGTGCCAGCAGTTACGGCCTAAAGCAGTTCTTC.

CDR3 protein: CASSLTGLYQPQHF. The CDR3, as DNA: TGTGCCAGCAGCCTGACAGGTCTGTATCAGCCCCAGCATTTT. This sequence joins TRBV6-2 or TRBV6-3 and TRBJ1-5; D might be TRBD1 (6 bases). This CDR3 comprises 14 residues. Trimming stripped 6 bases from V and 5 bases from J, with 14 bases between. Germline values: CDR1 MNHEY, CDR2 SVGEGT.

The chain uses TRBV29-1 and TRBJ1-2; maybe TRBD1 (6 bases). Germline CDR1 and CDR2: SQVTM and ANQGSEA. This CDR3 has 12 amino acids. Between the trimmed V and J ends, which lost 5 bases and 2 bases, there was a span of 9 bases. CDR3 residues: CSVRTANYGYTF. The DNA for the CDR3 is TGCAGCGTTCGGACAGCGAACTATGGCTACACCTTC.

This clonotype was seen repeatedly, ten times or more. This chain joins TRBV29-1 and TRBJ2-2; D is unresolved. The V and J ends lost 7 bases and 4 bases respectively, with 13 bases between them. In germline, CDR1 is SQVTM, CDR2 ANQGSEA. This CDR3 is 13 amino acids long. The CDR3 DNA reads as TGCAGCGCCCCTTGGGTCCTCACCGGGGAGCTGTTTTTT. It codes for CSAPWVLTGELFF.